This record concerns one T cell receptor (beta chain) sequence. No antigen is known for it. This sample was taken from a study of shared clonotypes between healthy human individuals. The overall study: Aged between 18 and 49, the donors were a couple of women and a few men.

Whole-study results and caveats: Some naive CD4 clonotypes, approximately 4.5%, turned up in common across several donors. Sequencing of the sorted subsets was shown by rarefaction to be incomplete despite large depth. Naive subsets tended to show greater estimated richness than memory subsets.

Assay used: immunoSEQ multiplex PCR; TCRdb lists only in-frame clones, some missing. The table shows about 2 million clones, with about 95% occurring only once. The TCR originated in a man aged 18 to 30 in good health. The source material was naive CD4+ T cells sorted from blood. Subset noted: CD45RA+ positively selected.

The CDR3 region is CASSLVPQGANTGELFF. The CDR3 DNA reads as TGTGCCAGCAGCTTAGTCCCCCAGGGGGCGAACACCGGGGAGCTGTTTTTT. This chain links TRBV7-8 with TRBJ2-2; 7 bases align to TRBD1. The V gene's germline CDR1 is SGHVS and CDR2 FQNEAQ. V dropped 1 base and J dropped 0; count of bases not matched to a gene: 5. The CDR3 sequence is 17 residues long.